This entry features one TCR beta chain sequence. Its antigen is currently not known. A much larger clonotype is one base distant, so this may be a read error. Including cysteine and phenylalanine, the CDR3 has 11 amino acids. Only the CDR3 DNA is retained, 33 bases long and in frame from the first base. V is clipped by 8 bases and J by 8 bases, and the sequence between their germline boundaries is 12 bases long. The germline V gene encodes CDR1 MGHDK and CDR2 SYGVNS. This sample is part of a study of Graves' ophthalmopathy and Graves' hyperthyroidism (dated by TCRdb to the late 2010s). In the study overall: Peripheral blood was collected at initial diagnosis, before any treatment. The study used TCR beta repertoire signatures to distinguish Graves' ophthalmopathy from Graves' hyperthyroidism and to predict progression to ophthalmopathy. In total, 135 blood samples were TCR-sequenced: approximately 42 ophthalmopathy, some 75 hyperthyroidism and roughly 17 hyperthyroidism-to-ophthalmopathy patients. In five or six hyperthyroidism patients, the T-cell repertoire of thyroid tissue was compared with the T-cell repertoire of blood. To explore V-J signatures distinguishing ophthalmopathy from hyperthyroidism, a discovery set of roughly 98 patients (about 44 ophthalmopathy, 57 stable hyperthyroidism) was enrolled. An independent validation cohort was composed of roughly 18 hyperthyroidism patients and about 16 patients who later progressed from hyperthyroidism to ophthalmopathy. Following sample collection, hyperthyroidism patients were given methimazole at a starting dose of 30 mg daily, and ophthalmopathy patients were given high-dose intravenous methylprednisolone.

For repertoire sequencing, TCR beta CDR3 regions were amplified from RNA transcripts. The first round was an RT-PCR using HTBI primers with the Qiagen OneStep RT-PCR kit, and this first round was followed by a second-round multiplex PCR, then size selection and purification. Sequencing of the libraries was carried out on an Illumina HiSeq2000 in paired-end mode with 100 bp reads. Per the authors' processing: SOAPnuke was used for read processing, and reads with adapters, uncalled bases, a mean Phred below 15, or no exact constant-primer or identifier match were discarded. High-quality paired reads were merged with COPE v1.2.5. Unique nucleotide sequences were defined as clonotypes and aligned to IMGT TRB V, D and J references using MiTCR v1.1. Only V-J combinations with frequency above 0.0001 were analysed, covering 99% to 99.2% of repertoires. For each V-J combination, a TCR clonal expansion and chaos score was defined as the ratio of F50 clonal expansion to chaos observed in the TCRdist matrix. Welch's t-statistics and random forest were used to reduce the features to about twelve V-J combinations, which were then used as input to a naive Bayes classifier. The Morisita-Horn index was used to measure how similar the thyroid and blood repertoires were. TCRdb itself trimmed the public reads at Q25 with fastp, ran MiXCR and retained productive beta chains. When rows share a CDR3 protein, they turn into one entry using the most common DNA and genes. It is TCRdb's table, rather than the study itself, that gives the V and J calls and clone size. Counted in this sample were about 740,000 distinct CDR3 sequences; 35% to 50% of them appeared once. Of the sample, less than 55% falls within the top ten clones.

General study outcomes and caveats: The 13-signature model separated ophthalmopathy from stable hyperthyroidism with approximately 90% sensitivity and just under 84% specificity in cross-validation, and 80%/75% in the test set. Among expanded thyroid clonotypes with frequency above 0.001, most also showed up in blood, which suggests that blood repertoires may reflect the thyroid immune response. In validation, the model predicted ophthalmopathy progression with 70.59% sensitivity and approximately 72% specificity; around twelve predicted patients were CT-confirmed with GO in a median of roughly 6.8 months. Sample size was not statistically predetermined, and group allocation was not concealed from the investigators.

Ophthalmopathy patients were characterized by moderately to severely active disease, a Clinical Activity Score of at least 3, a NOSPECS grade of at least 4, and a disease duration under 3 months. Patients were excluded if they had other autoimmune diseases, uncontrolled infections, pregnancy or lactation. Clinical symptoms, serum thyroxine, TRAb, thyroid ultrasound and orbital computed tomography were used for diagnosis. PBMCs were isolated from about 10 ml of fresh peripheral blood by Ficoll-Paque density gradient centrifugation. Total RNA was extracted using Trizol reagent, and RNA quality was checked on an Agilent 2100 Bioanalyzer.

Here the chain combines TRBV25-1 and TRBJ1-2; the D region possibly corresponds to TRBD1 (6 bases align). The receptor was isolated from an adult man with Graves' ophthalmopathy. Sequenced material: peripheral blood. The DNA is as follows: TGTGCCAGCTGGGCAGGGGAAGGCTACACCTTC. This translates into CASWAGEGYTF.